This T cell receptor (beta chain) is drawn from a study of blood T cell repertoires in COVID-19. About the study: COVID-19 samples collected from the United States, Italy and Spain covered acute and convalescent phases. Sample material is recorded as cDNA or gDNA derived from T cells, B-cell-depleted T cells, or PBMCs.

As handled by the study authors: Estimated nucleated cell counts came from reference gene primer amplification. Measured with immunoSEQ multiplex PCR; TCRdb has only the in-frame clones, and not every one. V, J and clone size reflect that table, while D and trimming were determined from the DNA. Found here are 200,000 or so clones, 80% of them singletons; the top ten hold 5.5%. As regards this clone: Within the sample, other DNA sequences also encode this same CDR3.

The CDR3 loop spans 13 amino acids. The germline CDR1 and CDR2 sequences are LNHDA and SQIVND (reference sequence). V lost 4 bases, J lost 4 bases, and 4 bases stayed unmatched. Sample: peripheral blood. The V call is TRBV19, the J call TRBJ2-7; 7 bases agree with TRBD1. The clonotype originates from a woman in her seventies with acute or convalescent COVID-19. The CDR3 sequence: CASSTGGLYEQYF. CDR3 DNA: TGTGCCAGTAGTACAGGGGGTCTGTACGAGCAGTACTTC.